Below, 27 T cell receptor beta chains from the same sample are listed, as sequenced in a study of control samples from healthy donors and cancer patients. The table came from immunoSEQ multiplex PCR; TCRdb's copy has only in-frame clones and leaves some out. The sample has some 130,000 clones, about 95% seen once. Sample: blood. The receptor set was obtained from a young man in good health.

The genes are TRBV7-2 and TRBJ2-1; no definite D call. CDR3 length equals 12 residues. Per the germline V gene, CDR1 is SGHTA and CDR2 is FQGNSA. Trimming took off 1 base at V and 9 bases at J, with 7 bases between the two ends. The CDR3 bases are TGTGCCAGCAGCTTAGTACGCTCTGAGCAGTTCTTC. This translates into CASSLVRSEQFF.

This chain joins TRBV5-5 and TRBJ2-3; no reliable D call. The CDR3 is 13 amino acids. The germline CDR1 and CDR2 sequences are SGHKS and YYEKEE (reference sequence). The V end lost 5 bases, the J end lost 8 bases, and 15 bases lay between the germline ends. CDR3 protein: CASSIQPVGTQYF. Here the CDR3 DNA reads TGTGCCAGCAGTATCCAGCCGGTGGGTACGCAGTATTTT.

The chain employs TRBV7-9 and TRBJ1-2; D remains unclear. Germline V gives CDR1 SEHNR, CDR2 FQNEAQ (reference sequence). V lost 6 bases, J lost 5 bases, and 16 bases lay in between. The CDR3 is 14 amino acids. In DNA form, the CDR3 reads TGTGCCAGCAGGTCGGGCGGGAAAGATTATGGCTACACCTTC. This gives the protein CASRSGGKDYGYTF.

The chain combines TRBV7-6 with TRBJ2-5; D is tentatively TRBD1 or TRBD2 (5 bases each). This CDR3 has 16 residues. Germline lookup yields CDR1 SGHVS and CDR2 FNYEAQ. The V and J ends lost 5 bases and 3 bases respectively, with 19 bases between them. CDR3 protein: CASSPLIGGSEETQYF. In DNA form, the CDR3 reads TGTGCCAGCAGCCCCCTTATTGGGGGTAGTGAAGAGACCCAGTACTTC.

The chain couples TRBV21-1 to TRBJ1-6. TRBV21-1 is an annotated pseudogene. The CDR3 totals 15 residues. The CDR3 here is CASSSRVRDNSPLHF. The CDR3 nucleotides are TGTGCCAGCAGCTCCCGCGTCCGGGATAATTCACCCCTCCACTTT.

CDR3 nucleotides: TGTGCCAGCAGTTATAGGAAGACTGGCTCCTACGAGCAGTACTTC. It translates to CASSYRKTGSYEQYF. V and J are TRBV6-2 or TRBV6-3 and TRBJ2-7; D gene unclear. CDR3 size: 15 residues. V was trimmed by 3 bases and J by 0 bases, leaving 12 bases between them. Germline CDR1 MNHEY, CDR2 SVGEGT.

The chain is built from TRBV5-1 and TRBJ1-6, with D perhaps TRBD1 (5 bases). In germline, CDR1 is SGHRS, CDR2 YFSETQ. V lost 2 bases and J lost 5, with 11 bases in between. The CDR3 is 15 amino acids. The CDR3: CASSFISGDNSPLHF. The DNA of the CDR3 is TGCGCCAGCAGCTTCATCTCGGGGGATAATTCACCCCTCCACTTT.

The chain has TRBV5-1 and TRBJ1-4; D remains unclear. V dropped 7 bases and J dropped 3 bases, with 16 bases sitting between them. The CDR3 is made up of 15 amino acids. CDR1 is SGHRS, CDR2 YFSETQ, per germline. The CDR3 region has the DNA TGCGCCAGCCGACGAAGGGCAGGTTCTAATGAAAAACTGTTTTTT. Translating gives CASRRRAGSNEKLFF.

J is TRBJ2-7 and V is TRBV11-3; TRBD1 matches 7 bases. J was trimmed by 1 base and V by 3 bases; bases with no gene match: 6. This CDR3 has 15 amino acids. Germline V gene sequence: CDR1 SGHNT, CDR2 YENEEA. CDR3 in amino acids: CASSLDGTVSYEQYF. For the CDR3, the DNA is TGTGCCAGCAGCTTGGACGGGACAGTTTCCTACGAGCAGTACTTC.

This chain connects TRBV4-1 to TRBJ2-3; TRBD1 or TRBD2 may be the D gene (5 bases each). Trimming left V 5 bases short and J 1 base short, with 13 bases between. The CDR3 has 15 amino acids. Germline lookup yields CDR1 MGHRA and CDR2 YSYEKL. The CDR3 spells CASSNREGGTDTQYF. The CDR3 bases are TGCGCCAGCAGCAATCGGGAAGGGGGCACAGATACGCAGTATTTT.

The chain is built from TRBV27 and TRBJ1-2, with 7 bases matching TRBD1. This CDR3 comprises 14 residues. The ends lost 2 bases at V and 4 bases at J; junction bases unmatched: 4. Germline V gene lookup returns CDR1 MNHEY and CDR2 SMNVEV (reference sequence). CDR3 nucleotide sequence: TGTGCCAGCAGTTTAACGTGGGACAGCTATGGCTACACCTTC. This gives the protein CASSLTWDSYGYTF.

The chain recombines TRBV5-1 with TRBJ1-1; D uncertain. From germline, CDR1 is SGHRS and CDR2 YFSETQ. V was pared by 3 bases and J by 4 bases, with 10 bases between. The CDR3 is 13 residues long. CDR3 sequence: CASSYNPSTEAFF. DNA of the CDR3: TGCGCCAGCAGCTATAATCCCAGCACTGAAGCTTTCTTT.

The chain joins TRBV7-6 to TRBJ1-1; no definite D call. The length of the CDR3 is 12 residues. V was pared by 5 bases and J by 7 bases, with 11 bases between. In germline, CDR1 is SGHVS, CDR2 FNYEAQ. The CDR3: CASSGFRDEAFF. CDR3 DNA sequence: TGTGCCAGCAGCGGATTCAGAGATGAAGCTTTCTTT.

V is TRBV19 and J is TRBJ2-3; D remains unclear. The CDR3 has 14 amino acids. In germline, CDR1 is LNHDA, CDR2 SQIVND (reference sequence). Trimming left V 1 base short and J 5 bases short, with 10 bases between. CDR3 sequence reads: CASSIGADLDTQYF. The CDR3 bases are TGTGCCAGTAGTATAGGTGCAGACCTAGATACGCAGTATTTT.

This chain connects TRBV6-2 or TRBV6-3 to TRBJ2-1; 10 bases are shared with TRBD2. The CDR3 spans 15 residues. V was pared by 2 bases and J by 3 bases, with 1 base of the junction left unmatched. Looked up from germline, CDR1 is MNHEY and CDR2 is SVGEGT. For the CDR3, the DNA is TGTGCCAGCAGTTACGTAGCGGGGGGCTACAATGAGCAGTTCTTC. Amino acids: CASSYVAGGYNEQFF.

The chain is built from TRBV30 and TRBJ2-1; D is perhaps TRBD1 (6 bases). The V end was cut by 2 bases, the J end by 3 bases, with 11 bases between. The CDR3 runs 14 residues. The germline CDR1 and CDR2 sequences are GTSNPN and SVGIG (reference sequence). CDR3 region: CAWSQGSNYNEQFF. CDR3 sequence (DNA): TGTGCCTGGAGTCAGGGGTCGAACTACAATGAGCAGTTCTTC.

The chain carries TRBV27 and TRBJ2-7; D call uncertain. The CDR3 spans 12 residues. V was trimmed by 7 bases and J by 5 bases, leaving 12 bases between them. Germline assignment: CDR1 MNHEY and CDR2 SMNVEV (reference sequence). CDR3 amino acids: CASKNPQNEQYF. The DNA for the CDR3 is TGTGCCAGCAAAAACCCCCAGAACGAGCAGTACTTC.

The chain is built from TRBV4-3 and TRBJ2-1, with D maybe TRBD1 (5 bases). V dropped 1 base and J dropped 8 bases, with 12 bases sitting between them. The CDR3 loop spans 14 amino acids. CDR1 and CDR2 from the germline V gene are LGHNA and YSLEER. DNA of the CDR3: TGCGCCAGCAGCCAAGGAATCAGGGTCGATGAGCAGTTCTTC. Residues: CASSQGIRVDEQFF.

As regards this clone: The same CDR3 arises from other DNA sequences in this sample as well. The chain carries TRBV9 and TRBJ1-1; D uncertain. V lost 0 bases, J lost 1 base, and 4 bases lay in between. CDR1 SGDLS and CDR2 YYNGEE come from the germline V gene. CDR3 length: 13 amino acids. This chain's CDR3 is CASSVAGNTEAFF. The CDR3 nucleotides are TGTGCCAGCAGCGTAGCTGGGAACACTGAAGCTTTCTTT.

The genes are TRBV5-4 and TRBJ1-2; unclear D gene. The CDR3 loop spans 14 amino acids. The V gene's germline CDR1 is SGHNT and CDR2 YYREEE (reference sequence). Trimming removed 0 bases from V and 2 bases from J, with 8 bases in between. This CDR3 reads CASSLAGYNYGYTF. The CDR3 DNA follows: TGTGCCAGCAGCTTGGCAGGATACAACTATGGCTACACCTTC.

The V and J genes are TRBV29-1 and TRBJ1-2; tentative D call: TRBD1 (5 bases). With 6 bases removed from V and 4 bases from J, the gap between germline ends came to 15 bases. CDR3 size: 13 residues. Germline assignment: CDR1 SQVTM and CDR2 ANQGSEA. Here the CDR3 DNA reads TGCAGCGTCAACCTCCTGACAGCCTATGGCTACACCTTC. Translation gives CSVNLLTAYGYTF.

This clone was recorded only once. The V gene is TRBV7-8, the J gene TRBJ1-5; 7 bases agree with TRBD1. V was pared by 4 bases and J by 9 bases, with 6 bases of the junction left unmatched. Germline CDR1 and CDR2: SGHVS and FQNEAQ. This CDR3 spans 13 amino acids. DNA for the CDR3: TGTGCCAGCAGCTCGACAGGGATTTGGCCCCAGCATTTT. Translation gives CASSSTGIWPQHF. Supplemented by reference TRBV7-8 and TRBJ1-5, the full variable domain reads GAGVSQSPRYKVAKRGQDVALRCDPISGHVSLFWYQQALGQGPEFLTYFQNEAQLDKSGLPSDRFFAERPEGSVSTLKIQRTQQEDSAVYLCASSSTGIWPQHFGDGTRLSIL.

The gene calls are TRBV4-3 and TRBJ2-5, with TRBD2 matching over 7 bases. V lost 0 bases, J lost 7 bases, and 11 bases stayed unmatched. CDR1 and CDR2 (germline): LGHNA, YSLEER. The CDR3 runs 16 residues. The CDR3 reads CASSQEGGRGGGTQYF. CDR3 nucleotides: TGCGCCAGCAGCCAAGAAGGCGGGAGAGGAGGCGGGACCCAGTACTTC.

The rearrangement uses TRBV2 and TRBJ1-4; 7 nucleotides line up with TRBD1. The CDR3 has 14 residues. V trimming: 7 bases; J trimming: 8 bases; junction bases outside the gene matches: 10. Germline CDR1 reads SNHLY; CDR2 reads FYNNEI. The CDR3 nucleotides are TGTGCCAGCACCGCGACAGGGTTTAACGAAAAACTGTTTTTT. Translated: CASTATGFNEKLFF.

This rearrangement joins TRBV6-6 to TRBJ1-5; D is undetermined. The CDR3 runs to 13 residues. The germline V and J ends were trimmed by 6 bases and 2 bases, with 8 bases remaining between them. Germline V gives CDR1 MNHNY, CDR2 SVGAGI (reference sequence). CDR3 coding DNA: TGTGCCAGCAGGGCTGGCGGCAATCAGCCCCAGCATTTT. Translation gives CASRAGGNQPQHF.

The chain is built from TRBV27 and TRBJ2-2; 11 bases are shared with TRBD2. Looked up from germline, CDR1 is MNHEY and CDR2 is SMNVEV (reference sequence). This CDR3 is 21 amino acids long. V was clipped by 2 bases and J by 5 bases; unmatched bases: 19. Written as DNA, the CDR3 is TGTGCCAGCAGTTTAACCCCCTTCTTTTTGCTAGCGGGGGGCAGGACCGGGGAGCTGTTTTTT. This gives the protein CASSLTPFFLLAGGRTGELFF.

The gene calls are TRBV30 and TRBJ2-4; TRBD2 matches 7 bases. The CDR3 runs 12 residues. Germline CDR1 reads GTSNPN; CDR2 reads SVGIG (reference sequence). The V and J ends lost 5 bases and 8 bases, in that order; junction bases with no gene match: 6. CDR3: CAWGETSYIQYF. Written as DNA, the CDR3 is TGTGCCTGGGGGGAGACTAGCTACATTCAGTACTTC.